This is a list of T cell receptor beta chains from one sample in a study of blood T cell repertoires in COVID-19. The table came from immunoSEQ multiplex PCR; TCRdb's copy has only in-frame clones and leaves some out. The sample has roughly 100,000 clones; about nine tenths are singletons. The sample comprised peripheral blood. These receptors originate from a man aged 45-65 years with acute or convalescent COVID-19. CDR3s include the opening cysteine and the closing phenylalanine or tryptophan. The D gene is left open where the match is weak. Clone size is given for some rows only: seen once, a few or many times, or a class if the clone is expanded.

TRBV7-9	-	TRBJ1-1	-	TGTGCCAGCAGCTATACGGGAGGCAGGGAAGCCACTGAAGCTTTCTTT	CASSYTGGREATEAFF
TRBV2	-	TRBJ2-3	-	TGTGCCAGCCTGAGGTTAACAGATACGCAGTATTTT	CASLRLTDTQYF
TRBV27	TRBD2	TRBJ2-4	-	TGTGCCAGCAGTTTAGTAGCGGGAGTTGGGCACATTCAGTACTTC	CASSLVAGVGHIQYF
TRBV18	TRBD2	TRBJ2-1	-	TGTGCCAGCTCACCGTTAGCGGGAGACGGTGAGCAGTTCTTC	CASSPLAGDGEQFF
TRBV7-2	TRBD1	TRBJ1-6	few	TGTGCCAGCAGCACGCCGGGACAGGGATCCTATAATTCACCCCTCCACTTT	CASSTPGQGSYNSPLHF
TRBV13	TRBD2	TRBJ2-1	-	TGTGCCAGCAGCTCCAGGACTAGCGGAGCGTACAATGAGCAGTTCTTC	CASSSRTSGAYNEQFF
TRBV5-1	TRBD2	TRBJ2-2	-	TGCGCCAGCAGCCAGGCACCGCGACTAGCGGGGAGGGGCGGGGAGCTGTTTTTT	CASSQAPRLAGRGGELFF
TRBV6-5	TRBD1	TRBJ1-1	-	TGTGCCAGCAGTTACAACAGGGACAGGAACACTGAAGCTTTCTTT	CASSYNRDRNTEAFF
TRBV5-4	-	TRBJ2-6	-	TGTGCCAGCAGCTTGGAGGGGACTGGGGCCAACGTCCTGACTTTC	CASSLEGTGANVLTF
TRBV5-6	-	TRBJ2-5	-	TGTGCCAGCAGCTTAGACCTGGACAGCTTCCAAGAGACCCAGTACTTC	CASSLDLDSFQETQYF
TRBV27	-	TRBJ2-1	-	TGTGCCAGCAGTTTACAGGGTCCAAACAATGAGCAGTTCTTC	CASSLQGPNNEQFF
TRBV25-1	-	TRBJ2-7	-	TGTGCCAGCAGTGATCGGGAGGGGGCGTCCTACGAGCAGTACTTC	CASSDREGASYEQYF
TRBV3-1/TRBV3-2	-	TRBJ2-1	-	TGTGCCAGCAGCCAAGCCCAGGGGATTGAGCAGTTCTTC	CASSQAQGIEQFF
TRBV10-3	TRBD2	TRBJ2-5	few	TGTGCCGTGAGCACTAGCGGGGGAAAAGAGACCCAGTACTTC	CAVSTSGGKETQYF
TRBV19	TRBD1	TRBJ1-1	-	TGTGCCAGTAGCTCTACAGGGGGGCGAACTGAAGCTTTCTTT	CASSSTGGRTEAFF
TRBV6-5	TRBD1	TRBJ1-2	-	TGTGCCAGCCTGGGACAGGGCCTATATGGCTACACCTTC	CASLGQGLYGYTF
TRBV7-6	-	TRBJ2-1	few	TGTGCCAGCAGCCACCAGGGGTGGGATGAGCAGTTCTTC	CASSHQGWDEQFF
TRBV6-5	-	TRBJ2-2	once	TGTGCCAGCAGTTTTAATGCCGGGGAGCTGTTTTTT	CASSFNAGELFF
TRBV30	-	TRBJ1-5	-	TGTGCCTGGAGTTCTGGGCGCGACCAGCCCCAGCATTTT	CAWSSGRDQPQHF
TRBV6-1	-	TRBJ1-1	-	TGTGCCAGCAGTGAAGCAAGGGGGAGGGTGAACACTGAAGCTTTCTTT	CASSEARGRVNTEAFF
TRBV2	-	TRBJ2-1	-	TGTGCCAGCGACTCCTCCTACAATGAGCAGTTCTTC	CASDSSYNEQFF
TRBV30	-	TRBJ2-6	-	TGTGCCTGGCGGTTGGCTGGGGCCAACGTCCTGACTTTC	CAWRLAGANVLTF
TRBV5-6	-	TRBJ2-7	-	TGTGCCAGCAGCTTGGGGTCAGGGGGGCAGGGCGAGCAGTACTTC	CASSLGSGGQGEQYF
TRBV5-7	-	TRBJ1-4	-	TGTGCCAGCAGCCGAGGACGGGGAAAACTGTTTTTT	CASSRGRGKLFF
TRBV5-1	TRBD1	TRBJ1-6	-	TGCGCCAGCAGCTTATGGTCAGGACAGGGGACTAATTCACCCCTCCACTTT	CASSLWSGQGTNSPLHF
TRBV4-1	TRBD1	TRBJ1-4	-	TGCGCCAGCAGCCATGATCCTGACAGGGAGAATGAAAAACTGTTTTTT	CASSHDPDRENEKLFF
TRBV5-4	TRBD2	TRBJ2-1	few	TGTGCCAGCAGCTTGGGTGGGACTAGCGGGACCTCCTACAATGAGCAGTTCTTC	CASSLGGTSGTSYNEQFF
TRBV5-1	-	TRBJ1-1	-	TGCGCCAGCAGCTTGCTCGGGGGAGTTATGAACACTGAAGCTTTCTTT	CASSLLGGVMNTEAFF